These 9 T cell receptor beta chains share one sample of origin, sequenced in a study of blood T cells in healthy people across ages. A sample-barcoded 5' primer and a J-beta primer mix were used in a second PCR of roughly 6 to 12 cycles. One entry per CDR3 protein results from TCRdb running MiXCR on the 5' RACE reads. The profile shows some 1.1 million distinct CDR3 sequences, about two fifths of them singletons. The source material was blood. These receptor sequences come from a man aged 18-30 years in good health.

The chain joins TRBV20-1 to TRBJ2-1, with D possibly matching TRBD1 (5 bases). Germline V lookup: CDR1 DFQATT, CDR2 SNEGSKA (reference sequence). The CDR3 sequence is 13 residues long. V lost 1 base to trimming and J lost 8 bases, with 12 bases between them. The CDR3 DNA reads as TGCAGTGCTAGAGGACTCTCAGGGTATGAGCAGTTCTTC. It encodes CSARGLSGYEQFF.

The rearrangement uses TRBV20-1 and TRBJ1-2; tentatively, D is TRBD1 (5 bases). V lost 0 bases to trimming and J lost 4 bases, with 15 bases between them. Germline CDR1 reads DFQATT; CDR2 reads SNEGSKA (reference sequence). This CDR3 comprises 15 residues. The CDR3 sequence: CSARDRSGPSYGYTF. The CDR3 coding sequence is TGCAGTGCTAGAGATCGGTCGGGGCCCAGCTATGGCTACACCTTC.

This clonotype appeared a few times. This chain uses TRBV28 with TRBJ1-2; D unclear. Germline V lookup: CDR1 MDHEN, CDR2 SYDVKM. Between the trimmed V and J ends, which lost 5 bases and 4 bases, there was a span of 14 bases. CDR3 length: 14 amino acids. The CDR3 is CASSVFRHSYGYTF. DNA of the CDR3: TGTGCCAGCAGTGTGTTCCGGCACAGCTATGGCTACACCTTC.

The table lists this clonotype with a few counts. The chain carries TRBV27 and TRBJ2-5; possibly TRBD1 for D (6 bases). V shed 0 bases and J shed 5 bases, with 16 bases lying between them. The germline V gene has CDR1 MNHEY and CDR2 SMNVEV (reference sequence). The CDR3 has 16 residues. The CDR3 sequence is CASSLSAGVLRETQYF. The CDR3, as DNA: TGTGCCAGCAGTTTATCAGCAGGGGTCCTGCGGGAGACCCAGTACTTC.

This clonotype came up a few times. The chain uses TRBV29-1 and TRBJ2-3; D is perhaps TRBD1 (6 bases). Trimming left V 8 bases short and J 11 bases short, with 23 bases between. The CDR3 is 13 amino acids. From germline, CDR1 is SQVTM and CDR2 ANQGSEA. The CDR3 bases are TGCAGCACCCTCCGGGACACCGAGAACGTGCAGTATTTT. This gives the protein CSTLRDTENVQYF.

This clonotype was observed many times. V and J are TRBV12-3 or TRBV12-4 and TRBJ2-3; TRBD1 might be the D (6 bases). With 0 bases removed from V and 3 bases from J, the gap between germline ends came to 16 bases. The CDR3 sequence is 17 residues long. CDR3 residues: CASSLALGRGTTDTQYF. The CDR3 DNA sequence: TGTGCCAGCAGTTTAGCGCTTGGCAGGGGTACAACAGATACGCAGTATTTT.

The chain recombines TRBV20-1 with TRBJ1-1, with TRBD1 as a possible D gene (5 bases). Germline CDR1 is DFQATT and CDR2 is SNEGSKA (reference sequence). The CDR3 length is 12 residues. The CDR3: CSGANGDTEAFF. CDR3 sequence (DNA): TGCAGCGGGGCTAACGGGGACACTGAAGCTTTCTTT.

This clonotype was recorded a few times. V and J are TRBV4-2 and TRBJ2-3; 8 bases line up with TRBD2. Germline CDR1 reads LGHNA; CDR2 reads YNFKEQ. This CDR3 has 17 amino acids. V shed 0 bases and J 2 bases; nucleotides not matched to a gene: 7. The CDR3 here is CASSQDPGGADTDTQYF. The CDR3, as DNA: TGTGCCAGCAGCCAAGATCCCGGGGGGGCTGACACAGATACGCAGTATTTT.

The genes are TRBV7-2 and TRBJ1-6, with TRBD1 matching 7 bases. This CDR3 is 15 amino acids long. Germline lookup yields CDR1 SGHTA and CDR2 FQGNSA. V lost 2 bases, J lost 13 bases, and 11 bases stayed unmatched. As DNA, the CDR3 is TGTGCCAGCAGCTTAATGGGGACAGTGGGGCAGCCCCTCCACTTT. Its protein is CASSLMGTVGQPLHF. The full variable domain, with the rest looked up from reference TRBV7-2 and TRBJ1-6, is GAGVSQSPSNKVTEKGKDVELRCDPISGHTALYWYRQSLGQGLEFLIYFQGNSAPDKSGLPSDRFSAERTGGSVSTLTIQRTQQEDSAVYLCASSLMGTVGQPLHFGNGTRLTVT.